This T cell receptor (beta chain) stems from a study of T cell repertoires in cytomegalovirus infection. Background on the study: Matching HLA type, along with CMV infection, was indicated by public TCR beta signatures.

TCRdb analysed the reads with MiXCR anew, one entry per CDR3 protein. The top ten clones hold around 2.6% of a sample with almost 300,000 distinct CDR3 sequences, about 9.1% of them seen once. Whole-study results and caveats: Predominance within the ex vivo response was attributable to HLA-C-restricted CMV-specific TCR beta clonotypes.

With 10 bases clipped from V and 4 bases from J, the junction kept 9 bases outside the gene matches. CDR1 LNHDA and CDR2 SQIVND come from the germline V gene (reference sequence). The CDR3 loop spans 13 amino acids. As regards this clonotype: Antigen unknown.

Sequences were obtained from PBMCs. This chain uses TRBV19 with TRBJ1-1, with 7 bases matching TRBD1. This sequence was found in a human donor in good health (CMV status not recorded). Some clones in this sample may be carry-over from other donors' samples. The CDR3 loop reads CATRRQGGTEAFF. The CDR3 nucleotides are TGTGCCACTAGACGACAGGGTGGCACTGAAGCTTTCTTT.